A selection of T cell receptor beta chains follows, all from one sample in a study of T cell repertoires in cytomegalovirus infection. TCRdb passed the reads through MiXCR, listing each CDR3 protein once. The table has some 600,000 distinct CDR3 sequences, 24% seen once. Source material: CD8+ T cells from PBMCs. The origin of the receptors is a human donor in good health (CMV status not recorded). Some clones in this sample may be carry-over from other donors' samples. Both conserved end residues are part of each CDR3. A D gene is named only where the DNA matches it firmly. Only some rows state a clone size, as once, few, many or a class for expanded clones.

V	D	J	size	CDR3	DNA
TRBV15	-	TRBJ2-1	-	CVTSRDGGAVEQFF	TGTGTCACCAGCAGAGATGGAGGGGCCGTTGAGCAGTTCTTC
TRBV7-9	-	TRBJ1-1	few	CASSPTGQGGFEAFF	TGTGCCAGCAGCCCAACAGGACAAGGAGGTTTTGAAGCTTTCTTT
TRBV7-9	-	TRBJ2-1	many	CASSLGPGMEDNEQFF	TGTGCCAGCAGCTTAGGCCCGGGGATGGAGGACAATGAGCAGTTCTTC
TRBV12-3/TRBV12-4	-	TRBJ1-4	few	CASSSPIRANEKLFF	TGTGCCAGCAGTTCTCCCATCCGAGCTAATGAAAAACTGTTTTTT
TRBV11-3	TRBD2	TRBJ2-3	few	CASGLAGYDTQYF	TGTGCCAGCGGACTAGCAGGATATGATACGCAGTATTTT
TRBV28	TRBD1	TRBJ1-1	once	CASSLPGQGYTEAFF	TGTGCCAGCAGTTTGCCAGGACAGGGATACACTGAAGCTTTCTTT
TRBV15	TRBD1	TRBJ2-5	-	CATSRDGTEQETQYF	TGTGCCACCAGCAGAGACGGGACAGAACAAGAGACCCAGTACTTC
TRBV28	-	TRBJ2-2	many	CASSLLQGPGELFF	TGTGCCAGCAGTTTACTTCAGGGGCCCGGGGAGCTGTTTTTT
TRBV25-1	TRBD2	TRBJ2-7	-	CASSESREGEQYF	TGTGCCAGCAGTGAATCGAGGGAGGGAGAGCAGTACTTC
TRBV7-8	TRBD2	TRBJ2-3	many	CALGASGVGTQYF	TGTGCCCTCGGGGCGAGCGGGGTTGGTACGCAGTATTTT
TRBV27	-	TRBJ1-2	-	CASSDQGLSDGYTF	TGTGCCAGCAGTGACCAAGGGCTTTCGGATGGCTACACCTTC
TRBV2	-	TRBJ2-7	-	CASSVEGRPYEQYF	TGTGCCAGCAGTGTGGAGGGGCGCCCCTACGAGCAGTACTTC
TRBV3-1	TRBD1	TRBJ1-1	few	CASSPGTGSQVNTEAFF	TGTGCCAGCAGCCCTGGGACAGGGTCACAAGTGAACACTGAAGCTTTCTTT
TRBV6-2/TRBV6-3	TRBD2	TRBJ2-1	-	CAGSYSRGGLNEQFF	TGTGCCGGCAGTTACTCACGGGGGGGCCTTAATGAGCAGTTCTTC
TRBV14	TRBD2	TRBJ2-2	-	CASSQLRGGPGELFF	TGTGCCAGCAGCCAACTGCGGGGGGGCCCCGGGGAGCTGTTTTTT
TRBV25-1	TRBD1	TRBJ2-1	few	CASSSWTGGYSEQFF	TGTGCCAGCAGTTCCTGGACAGGGGGCTATTCTGAGCAGTTCTTC
TRBV5-8	TRBD2	TRBJ2-5	many	CASSFSGGQETQYF	TGTGCCAGCAGCTTTAGCGGGGGGCAAGAGACCCAGTACTTC
TRBV28	-	TRBJ1-1	few	CASSPRRGDTEAFF	TGTGCCAGCAGTCCCCGACGAGGGGACACTGAAGCTTTCTTT
TRBV12-3/TRBV12-4	-	TRBJ1-1	many	CASSPDPRGNTEAFF	TGTGCCAGCAGTCCTGACCCAAGGGGGAACACTGAAGCTTTCTTT
TRBV28	-	TRBJ1-1	-	CASSLSRGKTEAFF	TGTGCCAGCAGTTTATCCCGGGGGAAAACTGAAGCTTTCTTT
TRBV7-9	-	TRBJ2-1	few	CASSGYPKVPRPGDEQFF	TGTGCCAGCAGCGGTTACCCCAAGGTTCCACGACCTGGGGATGAGCAGTTCTTC
TRBV6-5	-	TRBJ2-4	-	CATGQGAKNIQYF	TGTGCCACCGGGCAGGGAGCCAAAAACATTCAGTACTTC
TRBV6-6	TRBD1	TRBJ1-4	few	CASSYLGTVNEKLFF	TGTGCCAGCAGTTACCTAGGGACAGTTAATGAAAAACTGTTTTTT
TRBV24-1	-	TRBJ2-5	few	CATSAGLAYQETQYF	TGTGCCACCTCTGCAGGGTTAGCGTACCAAGAGACCCAGTACTTC
TRBV4-1	-	TRBJ2-1	-	CASSLPDLTGNEQFF	TGCGCCAGCAGCCTTCCGGACCTGACCGGCAATGAGCAGTTCTTC
TRBV7-9	-	TRBJ1-3	-	CASIKGGFGNTIYF	TGTGCCAGCATCAAAGGGGGGTTTGGAAACACCATATATTTT
TRBV24-1	TRBD1	TRBJ2-1	-	CATSSPGTGDAEQFF	TGTGCCACCAGCTCCCCCGGGACAGGGGATGCTGAGCAGTTCTTC
TRBV6-6	-	TRBJ2-1	-	CASSSLGRDPYNEQFF	TGTGCCAGCAGTTCCCTAGGTAGAGACCCCTACAATGAGCAGTTCTTC
TRBV6-5	TRBD1	TRBJ2-7	-	CASSCLSWTGGYYEQYF	TGTGCCAGCAGTTGCCTGTCCTGGACAGGGGGCTACTACGAGCAGTACTTC
TRBV28	-	TRBJ2-3	many	CASSHPRGDTQYF	TGTGCCAGCAGCCACCCACGGGGAGATACGCAGTATTTT
TRBV12-3/TRBV12-4	-	TRBJ1-5	few	CASAPHTGIADQPQHF	TGTGCCAGCGCCCCCCACACGGGCATCGCCGATCAGCCCCAGCATTTT
TRBV2	-	TRBJ2-1	few	CASILGVESLREQFF	TGTGCCAGCATCCTCGGGGTCGAAAGTCTCAGGGAGCAGTTCTTC
TRBV11-2	-	TRBJ2-3	-	CASSKDGSGRGNTQYF	TGTGCCAGCAGCAAAGACGGGTCCGGGCGGGGTAATACGCAGTATTTT
TRBV7-6	-	TRBJ1-3	few	CASSFPRGLFPHHPANTIYF	TGTGCCAGCAGCTTTCCGAGGGGCCTCTTCCCCCACCACCCCGCAAACACCATATATTTT
TRBV7-9	-	TRBJ2-7	-	CASTSGPPYEQYF	TGTGCCAGCACATCAGGTCCCCCCTACGAGCAGTACTTC
TRBV7-8	-	TRBJ2-2	many	CASSPGQDPVNTGELFF	TGTGCCAGCAGCCCGGGGCAGGACCCGGTTAACACCGGGGAGCTGTTTTTT
TRBV7-8	-	TRBJ1-1	-	CASSLGGGCTEAFF	TGTGCCAGCAGCTTGGGGGGCGGGTGCACTGAAGCTTTCTTT